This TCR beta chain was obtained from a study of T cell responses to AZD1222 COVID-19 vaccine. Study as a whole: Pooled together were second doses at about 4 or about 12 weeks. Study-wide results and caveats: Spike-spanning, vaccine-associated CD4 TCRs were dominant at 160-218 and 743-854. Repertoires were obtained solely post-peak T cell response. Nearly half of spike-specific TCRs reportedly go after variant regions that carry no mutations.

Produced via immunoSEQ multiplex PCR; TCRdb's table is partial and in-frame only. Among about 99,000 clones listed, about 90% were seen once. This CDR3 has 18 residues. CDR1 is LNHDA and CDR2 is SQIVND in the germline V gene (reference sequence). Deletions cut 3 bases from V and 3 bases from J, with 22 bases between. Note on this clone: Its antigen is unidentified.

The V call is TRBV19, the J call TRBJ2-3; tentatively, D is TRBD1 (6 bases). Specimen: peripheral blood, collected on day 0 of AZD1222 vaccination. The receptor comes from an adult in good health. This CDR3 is CASSIFRAGASKTDTQYF. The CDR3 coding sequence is TGTGCCAGTAGTATTTTTCGTGCAGGGGCGAGTAAGACAGATACGCAGTATTTT.